The 8 T cell receptor beta chains presented below share a single source sample, sequenced in a study of monozygotic twins with inflammatory bowel disease. TCRdb reworked the 5' RACE reads into one entry per CDR3 protein, no DNA. Its listing shows about 160,000 distinct CDR3 sequences. Sequences were obtained from blood. Source of these receptors: a human donor with ulcerative colitis or Crohn's disease, or a healthy co-twin of an affected twin (not recorded which).

The J gene is TRBJ2-4, the V gene TRBV12-3 or TRBV12-4; there is no DNA to check the TCRdb D call of TRBD1. The CDR3 sequence is 18 residues long. CDR3 sequence reads: CASSPADRGALAKNIQYF.

J is TRBJ1-2 and V is TRBV20-1. CDR3 length equals 13 residues. Germline V gene sequence: CDR1 DFQATT, CDR2 SNEGSKA (reference sequence). The CDR3 loop is CSARVLPNYGYTF.

The chain combines TRBV5-1 with TRBJ1-1; TCRdb calls TRBD1, which cannot be checked without DNA. CDR3 length equals 15 residues. Germline V gives CDR1 SGHRS, CDR2 YFSETQ. The CDR3: CASSLTGVGNTEAFF.

The chain employs TRBV10-3 and TRBJ2-1. Germline V gene data show CDR1 as ENHRY and CDR2 as SYGVKD. This CDR3 is built from 12 residues. CDR3 region: CAISGSIVEQFF.

The rearrangement joins TRBV12-3 or TRBV12-4 to TRBJ1-5; the TRBD1 assignment by TCRdb is unverifiable without DNA. This CDR3 has 14 residues. CDR3: CASSQQGSHQPQHF.

The chain couples TRBV14 to TRBJ2-2; TCRdb names TRBD1, which stays unverified in the absence of DNA. From germline, CDR1 is SGHDN and CDR2 FVKESK. The CDR3 is 13 residues long. CDR3 amino acids: CASSQPRAGELFF.

CDR3 sequence reads: CASSLVTGIIYEQYF. V gene TRBV5-1 combines with J gene TRBJ2-7; TCRdb's D gene call, TRBD1, goes unchecked for lack of DNA. Germline V CDR1 and CDR2: SGHRS, YFSETQ. The CDR3 runs 15 residues. Filled out from reference TRBV5-1 and TRBJ2-7, the complete variable domain reads KAGVTQTPRYLIKTRGQQVTLSCSPISGHRSVSWYQQTPGQGLQFLFEYFSETQRNKGNFPGRFSGRQFSNSRSEMNVSTLELGDSALYLCASSLVTGIIYEQYFGPGTRLTVT.

This sequence joins TRBV28 and TRBJ1-2; TCRdb selects TRBD1, and the lack of DNA leaves this call unchecked. CDR1 and CDR2 (germline): MDHEN, SYDVKM. This CDR3 has 14 residues. CDR3 sequence reads: CASSSLSGRNGYTF.